Sequencing of this T cell receptor (beta chain) was carried out in a study of OX40 agonist ivuxolimab in advanced cancers. CDR3 size: 17 residues. Germline V CDR1 and CDR2: SGHAT, FQNNGV. V was shortened by 0 bases and J by 7 bases, with 19 bases between the two germline ends. Assay: immunoSEQ multiplex PCR; the TCRdb copy retains only in-frame clones and omits some. The data show about 62,000 clones, around 85% seen once. The gene calls are TRBV11-2 and TRBJ1-5; D may be TRBD1 (5 bases). This TCR derives from an adult with an advanced solid tumor such as melanoma, head and neck, liver or kidney cancer. The sequencing here drew on CD4+ or CD8+ T cells sorted from blood, taken in a trial of the OX40 agonist ivuxolimab. CDR3 in amino acids: CASSLDQRGRSRQPQHF. The DNA of the CDR3 is TGTGCCAGCAGCTTAGATCAGCGGGGCAGGTCGCGGCAGCCCCAGCATTTT.